This T cell receptor beta chain is from a study of post-analysis software for immune sequencing data (dated by TCRdb to about 2015). About the investigation overall: The recorded disease courses included relapsing-remitting, secondary progressive and progressive-relapsing multiple sclerosis, and some patients had no subtype annotation. The multiple sclerosis patient repertoires were compared with approximately 11 previously published healthy control repertoires from donors aged about 6 to 28 years. A subset of samples was prepared in parallel using single-end sample barcoding, then pooled and co-amplified after Illumina adapter ligation.

To demonstrate the VDJtools post-analysis software, TCR beta repertoires were profiled from the peripheral blood of about a dozen young patients with multiple sclerosis. The multiple sclerosis patients were children and adolescents ranging in age from roughly 6 to 16 years. Results the study describes overall, beyond this receptor: When samples were clustered directly using the F measure, samples prepared in the same batch co-clustered strongly, which prompted a batch-effect correction. Significantly lower normalized Chao1 diversity was found in multiple sclerosis patients than in controls, suggesting substantial peripheral T-cell clonal expansion. The control group was slightly older than the multiple sclerosis patient group. About five TRBV segments, including TRBV5-6, TRBV5-1 and TRBV20-1, were significantly more frequent in patients than controls.

Receptor amplification or capture employed PCR. Sequenced on an Illumina HiSeq 2500. To reduce PCR and sequencing biases, unique molecular identifiers were incorporated into the TCR beta cDNA libraries. Roughly 0.5 million cDNA molecules were obtained per 1 to 10 million input T cells, so each molecule approximated one T cell. The same protocol used for the earlier healthy control dataset was applied to prepare and sequence the patient libraries. Samples belonging to the same batch were prepared together, multiplexed and sequenced on a shared HiSeq lane. As for how the authors treated the data: Raw barcoded reads were processed with MIGEC, discarding single-read molecular identifier groups before consensus assembly and CDR3 extraction. VDJtools was used for post-analysis of the clonotype tables, with diversity normalized by down-sampling every dataset to the smallest sample size. In repertoire overlap clustering, CDR3 amino acid sequences, but not nucleotide sequences, were matched to correct batch-related cross-sample contamination. TCRdb itself trimmed the public reads at Q25 with fastp, ran MiXCR and retained productive beta chains. Identical CDR3 protein sequences are pooled into one entry, listed with their most common genes and DNA. What appears here as the V and J calls and clone size reflects TCRdb's work, not the paper's. This sample comprises hundreds of thousands of distinct CDR3 sequences, roughly 27% of them detected only once. The top ten hold about 0.5% of the sample.

A word on this clonotype: Its cognate antigen has yet to be identified. No base-level quality is on record; no much larger clone is a single base apart.

The CDR3 starts with the cysteine, ends with the phenylalanine, and has 14 residues. CDR3 DNA only is kept here, 42 bases in frame from base 1. The CDR1 and CDR2 encoded by the germline V gene are SGDLS and YYNGEE. V is trimmed back by 2 bases and J by 6 bases, and the junction contains 2 bases that no gene match accounts for. Sequences were obtained from blood. The TCR sequence derives from a girl between 5 and 17 years old with multiple sclerosis. Recombination connected TRBV9 to TRBJ1-6; TRBD1 fits 7 bases in the junction. The CDR3 protein sequence reads: CASSVGQVNSPLHF. The bases are TGTGCCAGCAGCGTTGGACAGGTTAATTCACCCCTCCACTTT.